One and the same sample provided the 14 T cell receptor beta chains below, sequenced in a study of blood T cell repertoires in COVID-19. Here immunoSEQ multiplex PCR was the method, and the copy in TCRdb shows in-frame clones only, minus some. The data hold around 370,000 clones, with 88% observed a single time. Sequenced: PBMCs or T cells enriched from blood (not recorded which). The receptors come from a woman between 18 and 29 years old who had recovered from COVID-19.

The rearrangement links TRBV30 to TRBJ2-7; 9 bases match TRBD2. The CDR3 consists of 15 residues. Germline CDR1 reads GTSNPN; CDR2 reads SVGIG (reference sequence). V was clipped by 2 bases and J by 3 bases; unmatched bases: 8. This CDR3 reads CAWSIGGGAFYEQYF. Written as DNA, the CDR3 is TGTGCCTGGAGTATAGGCGGGGGGGCGTTCTACGAGCAGTACTTC.

The V call is TRBV7-3, the J call TRBJ2-2, with D hard to call. Trimming removed 5 bases from V and 1 base from J, with 8 bases in between. Looked up from germline, CDR1 is SGHTA and CDR2 is FQGTGA. The CDR3 consists of 14 residues. The CDR3 loop is CASSLPGNTGELFF. For the CDR3, the DNA is TGTGCCAGCAGCCTACCAGGGAACACCGGGGAGCTGTTTTTT.

The genes are TRBV12-1 and TRBJ2-2; the table gives TRBD2 as D, unverified against the DNA. TRBV12-1 is listed as a pseudogene. CDR3 length: 14 amino acids. CDR3 sequence: CASSFDSRAGELFF. DNA of the CDR3: TGTGCCAGCAGCTTTGATAGCCGGGCCGGGGAGCTGTTTTTT.

The rearrangement links TRBV27 to TRBJ1-4, with 8 nucleotides matching TRBD1. The V gene end was trimmed by 5 bases and the J gene end by 8 bases; junction bases not matched to a gene: 7. CDR3 length: 14 residues. Germline V gives CDR1 MNHEY, CDR2 SMNVEV (reference sequence). CDR3 amino acids: CASSQGQGREKLFF. The CDR3 DNA sequence: TGTGCCAGCAGTCAAGGACAGGGTCGAGAAAAACTGTTTTTT.

With respect to this clone: Other DNA variants within this sample encode the same CDR3. The V and J genes are TRBV6-5 and TRBJ1-1, with a tentative D call TRBD1 (6 bases). V lost 0 bases, J lost 7 bases, and 6 bases lay in between. Germline V gene sequence: CDR1 MNHEY, CDR2 SVGAGI. This CDR3 contains 12 residues. DNA for the CDR3: TGTGCCAGCAGTTACTCAGGGGGTGAAGCTTTCTTT. This gives the protein CASSYSGGEAFF.

V and J are TRBV7-2 and TRBJ2-2; tentatively, D is TRBD1 (5 bases). With 4 bases removed from V and 1 base from J, the gap between germline ends came to 13 bases. This CDR3 comprises 16 residues. The V gene's germline CDR1 is SGHTA and CDR2 FQGNSA. The DNA for the CDR3 is TGTGCCAGCAGCTCGACAGCCTCCCGGAACACCGGGGAGCTGTTTTTT. This encodes CASSSTASRNTGELFF.

The chain employs TRBV7-3 and TRBJ2-5; the D gene is possibly TRBD2 (6 bases). The ends were cut back, 5 bases at V and 5 bases at J, with 15 bases in the middle. There are 14 residues in the CDR3. The germline CDR1 and CDR2 sequences are SGHTA and FQGTGA. The CDR3 DNA reads TGTGCCAGCAGCCCCGGAGGGGCCCGTGAGACCCAGTACTTC. Translating it yields CASSPGGARETQYF.

This chain joins TRBV28 and TRBJ1-2; 8 nucleotides match TRBD1. The CDR3 runs to 15 residues. CDR1 is MDHEN and CDR2 is SYDVKM in the germline V gene. Trimming at V came to 6 bases and at J to 4 bases, leaving 10 bases not matched to a gene. This CDR3 reads CASSRTDRARYGYTF. Here the CDR3 DNA reads TGTGCCAGCAGCCGTACGGACAGGGCCCGCTATGGCTACACCTTC.

The chain is built from TRBV18 and TRBJ1-4, with D hard to call. Trimming cost V 3 bases and J 5 bases, with 13 bases left between them. This CDR3 has 15 amino acids. Germline CDR1 reads KGHSH; CDR2 reads LQKENI. CDR3 region: CASSPGPPQNEKLFF. The CDR3 nucleotides are TGTGCCAGCTCACCGGGCCCACCGCAAAATGAAAAACTGTTTTTT. The entire variable domain, with the rest obtained from reference TRBV18 and TRBJ1-4, is as follows: NAGVMQNPRHLVRRRGQEARLRCSPMKGHSHVYWYRQLPEEGLKFMVYLQKENIIDESGMPKERFSAEFPKEGPSILRIQQVVRGDSAAYFCASSPGPPQNEKLFFGSGTQLSVL.

This chain uses TRBV6-1 with TRBJ1-1; no reliable D call. CDR3 length: 15 residues. In germline, CDR1 is MNHNS, CDR2 SASEGT. V lost 3 bases and J lost 1, with 12 bases in between. This CDR3 reads CASSDGSGGNTEAFF. CDR3 DNA sequence: TGTGCCAGCAGTGATGGATCGGGAGGGAACACTGAAGCTTTCTTT.

The chain is built from TRBV24-1 and TRBJ2-3, with TRBD2 matching over 8 bases. CDR3 length: 17 residues. Losses at the gene ends were 3 bases for V and 3 bases for J; bases not matched to a gene: 10. Per the germline V gene, CDR1 is KGHDR and CDR2 is SFDVKD. As DNA, the CDR3 is TGTGCCACCAGTGATCGACCGGGAGGGGCTCTGACAGATACGCAGTATTTT. Encoded protein: CATSDRPGGALTDTQYF.

V and J are TRBV19 and TRBJ2-1; 10 bases align to TRBD2. The CDR3 is made up of 16 amino acids. Germline V gene lookup returns CDR1 LNHDA and CDR2 SQIVND (reference sequence). V lost 3 bases to trimming and J lost 4 bases; unmatched junction nucleotides: 6. The CDR3 nucleotides read TGTGCCAGTAGTATCCGAGGACTAGCGGTATACAATGAGCAGTTCTTC. Translating gives CASSIRGLAVYNEQFF.

V and J are TRBV27 and TRBJ2-5, with 15 bases aligning to TRBD2. The CDR3 totals 17 residues. The J segment lost 3 bases and the V segment lost 3 bases, leaving 5 bases of the junction unmatched. The germline gives CDR1 MNHEY, CDR2 SMNVEV (reference sequence). The CDR3 bases are TGTGCCAGCAGTTTTTTAGGACTAGCGGGGGGGAAAGAGACCCAGTACTTC. Its translation: CASSFLGLAGGKETQYF.

The rearrangement joins TRBV7-2 to TRBJ2-5, with a weak D call TRBD2 (6 bases). V lost 4 bases and J 5 bases, leaving 14 bases between the germline ends. CDR1 SGHTA and CDR2 FQGNSA come from the germline V gene. The CDR3 contains 14 residues. The DNA for the CDR3 is TGTGCCAGCAGCTGGCGGGCGGGGTCGGAGACCCAGTACTTC. Its protein is CASSWRAGSETQYF.